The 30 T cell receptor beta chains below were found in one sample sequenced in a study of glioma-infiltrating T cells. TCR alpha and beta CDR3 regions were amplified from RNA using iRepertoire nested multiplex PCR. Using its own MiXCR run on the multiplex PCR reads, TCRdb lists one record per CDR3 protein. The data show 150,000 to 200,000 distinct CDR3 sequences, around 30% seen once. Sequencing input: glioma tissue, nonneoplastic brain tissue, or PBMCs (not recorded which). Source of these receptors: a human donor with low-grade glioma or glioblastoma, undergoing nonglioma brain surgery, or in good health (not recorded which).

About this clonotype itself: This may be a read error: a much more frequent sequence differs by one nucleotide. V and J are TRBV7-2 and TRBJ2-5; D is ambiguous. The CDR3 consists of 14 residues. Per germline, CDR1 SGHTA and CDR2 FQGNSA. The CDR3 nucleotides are TGTGCCAGCAGCTTAAACGGGTTCCAAGGGACCCAGTACTTC. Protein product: CASSLNGFQGTQYF.

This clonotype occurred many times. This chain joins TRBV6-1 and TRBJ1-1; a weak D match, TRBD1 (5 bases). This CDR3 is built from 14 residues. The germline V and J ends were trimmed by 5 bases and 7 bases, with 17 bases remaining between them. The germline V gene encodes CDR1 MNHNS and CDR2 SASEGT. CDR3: CASSLSRDRHEAFF. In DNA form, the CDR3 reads TGTGCCAGCAGTCTGTCCCGGGACCGTCATGAAGCTTTCTTT.

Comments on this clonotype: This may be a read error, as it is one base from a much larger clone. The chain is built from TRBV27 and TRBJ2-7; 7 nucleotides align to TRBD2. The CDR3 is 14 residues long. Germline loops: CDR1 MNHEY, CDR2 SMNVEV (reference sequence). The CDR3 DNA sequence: TGTGACAGCAGCTTGGGACTCGGGACTATCCTCCTCAACTTC. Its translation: CDSSLGLGTILLNF.

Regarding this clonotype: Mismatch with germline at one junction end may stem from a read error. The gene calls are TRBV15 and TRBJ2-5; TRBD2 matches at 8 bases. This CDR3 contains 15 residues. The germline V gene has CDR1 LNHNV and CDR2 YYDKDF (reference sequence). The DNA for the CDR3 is TGTGCCACCAGCAGAGAGGATAGCGGGATCTACGAGCAGAACTTC. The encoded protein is CATSREDSGIYEQNF.

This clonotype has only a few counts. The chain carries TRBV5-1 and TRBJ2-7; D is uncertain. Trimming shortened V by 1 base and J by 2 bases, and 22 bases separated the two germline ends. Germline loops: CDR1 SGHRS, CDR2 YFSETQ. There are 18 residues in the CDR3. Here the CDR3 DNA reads TGCGCCAGCAGCTTGAAAAGGCTGACCTCCTTCCTTACCTACGAGCAGTACTTC. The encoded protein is CASSLKRLTSFLTYEQYF.

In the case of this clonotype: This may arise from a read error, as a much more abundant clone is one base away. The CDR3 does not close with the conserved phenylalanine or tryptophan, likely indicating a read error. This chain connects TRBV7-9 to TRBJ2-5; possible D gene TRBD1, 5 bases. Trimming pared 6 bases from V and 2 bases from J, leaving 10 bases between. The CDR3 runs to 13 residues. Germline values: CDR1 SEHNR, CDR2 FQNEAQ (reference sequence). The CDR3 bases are TGTGCCAGCAGTCCGACAGATCAAGAGACCCAGTACCTC. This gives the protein CASSPTDQETQYL.

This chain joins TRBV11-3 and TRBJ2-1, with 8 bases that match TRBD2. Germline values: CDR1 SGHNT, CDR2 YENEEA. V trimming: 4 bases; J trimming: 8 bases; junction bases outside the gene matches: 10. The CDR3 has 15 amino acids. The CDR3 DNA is TGTGCCAGCAGCTCCCGGGAGGGCCAGGCGGATGAGCAGTTCTTC. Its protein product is CASSSREGQADEQFF. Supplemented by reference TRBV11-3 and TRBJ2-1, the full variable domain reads EAGVVQSPRYKIIEKKQPVAFWCNPISGHNTLYWYLQNLGQGPELLIRYENEEAVDDSQLPKDRFSAERLKGVDSTLKIQPAELGDSAVYLCASSSREGQADEQFFGPGTRLTVL.

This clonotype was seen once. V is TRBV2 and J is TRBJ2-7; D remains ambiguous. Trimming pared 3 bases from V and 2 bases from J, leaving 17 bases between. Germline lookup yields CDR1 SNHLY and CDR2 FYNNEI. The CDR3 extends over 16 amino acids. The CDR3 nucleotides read TGTGCCAGCAGTGATGGTTTCCTGCACACAACCTACGAGCAGTACTTC. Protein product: CASSDGFLHTTYEQYF.

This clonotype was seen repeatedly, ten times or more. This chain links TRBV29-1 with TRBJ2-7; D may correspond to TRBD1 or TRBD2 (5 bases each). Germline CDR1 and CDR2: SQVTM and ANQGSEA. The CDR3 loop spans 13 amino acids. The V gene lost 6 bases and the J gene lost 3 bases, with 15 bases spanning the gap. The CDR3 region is CSVGEGVIYEQYF. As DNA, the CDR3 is TGCAGCGTCGGGGAAGGGGTCATCTACGAGCAGTACTTC.

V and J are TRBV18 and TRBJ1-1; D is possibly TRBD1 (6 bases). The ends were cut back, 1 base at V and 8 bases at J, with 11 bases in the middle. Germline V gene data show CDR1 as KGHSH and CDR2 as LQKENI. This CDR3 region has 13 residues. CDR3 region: CASSPQGGGEAFF. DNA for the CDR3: TGTGCCAGCTCACCACAAGGGGGAGGGGAAGCTTTCTTT.

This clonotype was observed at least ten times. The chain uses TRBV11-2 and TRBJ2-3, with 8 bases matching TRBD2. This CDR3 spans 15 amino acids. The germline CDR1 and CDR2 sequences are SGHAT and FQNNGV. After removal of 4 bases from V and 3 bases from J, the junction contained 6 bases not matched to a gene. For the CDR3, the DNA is TGTGCCAGCAGCTGGGGCGGGGGGCAGACAGATACGCAGTATTTT. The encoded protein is CASSWGGGQTDTQYF. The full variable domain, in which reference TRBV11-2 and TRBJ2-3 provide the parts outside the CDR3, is EAGVAQSPRYKIIEKRQSVAFWCNPISGHATLYWYQQILGQGPKLLIQFQNNGVVDDSQLPKDRFSAERLKGVDSTLKIQPAKLEDSAVYLCASSWGGGQTDTQYFGPGTRLTVL.

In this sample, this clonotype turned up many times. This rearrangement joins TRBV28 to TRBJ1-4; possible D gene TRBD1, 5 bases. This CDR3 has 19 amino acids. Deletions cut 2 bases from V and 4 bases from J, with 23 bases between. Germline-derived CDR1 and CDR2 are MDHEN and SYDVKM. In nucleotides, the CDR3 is TGTGCCAGCAGTTTACAAGCAGGGAAAGGGAGTTGGGTTAATGAAAAACTGTTTTTT. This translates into CASSLQAGKGSWVNEKLFF.

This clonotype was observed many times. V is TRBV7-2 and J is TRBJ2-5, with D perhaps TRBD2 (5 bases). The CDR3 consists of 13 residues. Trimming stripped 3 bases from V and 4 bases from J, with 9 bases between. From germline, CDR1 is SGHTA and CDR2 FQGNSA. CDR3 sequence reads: CASSFGLGETQYF. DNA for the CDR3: TGTGCCAGCAGCTTCGGACTGGGAGAGACCCAGTACTTC.

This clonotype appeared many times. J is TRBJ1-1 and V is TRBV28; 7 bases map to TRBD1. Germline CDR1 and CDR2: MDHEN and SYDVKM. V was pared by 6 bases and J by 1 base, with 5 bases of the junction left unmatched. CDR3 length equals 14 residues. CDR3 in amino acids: CASRYRGPNTEAFF. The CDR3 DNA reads TGTGCCAGCAGGTACAGGGGCCCGAACACTGAAGCTTTCTTT.

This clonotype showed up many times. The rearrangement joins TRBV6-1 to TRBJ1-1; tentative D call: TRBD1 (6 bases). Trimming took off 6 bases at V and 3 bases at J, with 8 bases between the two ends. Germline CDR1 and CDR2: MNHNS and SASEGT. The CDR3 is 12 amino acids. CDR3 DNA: TGTGCCAGCAGCCGACAGGACACTGAAGCTTTCTTT. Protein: CASSRQDTEAFF.

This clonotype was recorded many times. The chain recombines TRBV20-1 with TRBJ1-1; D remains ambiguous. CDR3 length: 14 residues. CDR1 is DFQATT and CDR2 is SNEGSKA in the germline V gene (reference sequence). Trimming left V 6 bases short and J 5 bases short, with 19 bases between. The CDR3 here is CSAATREPRTEAFF. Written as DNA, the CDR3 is TGCAGTGCCGCGACCCGGGAACCCAGGACTGAAGCTTTCTTT.

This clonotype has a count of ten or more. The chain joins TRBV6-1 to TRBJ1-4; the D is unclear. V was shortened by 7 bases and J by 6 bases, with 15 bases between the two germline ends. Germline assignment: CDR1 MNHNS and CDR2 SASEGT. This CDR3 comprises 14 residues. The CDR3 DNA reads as TGTGCCAGCACCCAGGATGTAATGGATGAAAAACTGTTTTTT. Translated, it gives CASTQDVMDEKLFF.

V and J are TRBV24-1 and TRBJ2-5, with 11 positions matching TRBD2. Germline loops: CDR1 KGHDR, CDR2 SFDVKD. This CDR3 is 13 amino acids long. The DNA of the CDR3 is TGTGTCACTAGCGGGGGACCCCAAGAGACCCAGTACTTC. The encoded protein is CVTSGGPQETQYF.

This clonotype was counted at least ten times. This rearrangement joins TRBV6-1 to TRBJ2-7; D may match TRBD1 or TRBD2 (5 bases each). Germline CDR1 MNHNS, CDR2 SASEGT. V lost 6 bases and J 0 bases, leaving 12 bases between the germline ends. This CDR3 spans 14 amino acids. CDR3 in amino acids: CASSVGEHSYEQYF. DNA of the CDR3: TGTGCCAGCAGCGTAGGGGAGCACTCCTACGAGCAGTACTTC.

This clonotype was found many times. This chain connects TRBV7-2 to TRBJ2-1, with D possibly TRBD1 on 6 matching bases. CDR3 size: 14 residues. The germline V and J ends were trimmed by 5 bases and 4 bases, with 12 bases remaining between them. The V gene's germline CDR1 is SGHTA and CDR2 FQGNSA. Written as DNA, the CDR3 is TGTGCCAGCAGCCCGAACAGGGAGTACAATGAGCAGTTCTTC. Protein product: CASSPNREYNEQFF.

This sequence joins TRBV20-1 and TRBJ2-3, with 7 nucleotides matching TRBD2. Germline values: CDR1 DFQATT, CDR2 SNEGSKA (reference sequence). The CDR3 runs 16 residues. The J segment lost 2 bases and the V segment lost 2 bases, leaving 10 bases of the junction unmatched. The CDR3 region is CSARPSAGVSTDTQYF. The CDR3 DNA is TGCAGTGCTAGACCGTCCGCGGGAGTATCCACAGATACGCAGTATTTT.

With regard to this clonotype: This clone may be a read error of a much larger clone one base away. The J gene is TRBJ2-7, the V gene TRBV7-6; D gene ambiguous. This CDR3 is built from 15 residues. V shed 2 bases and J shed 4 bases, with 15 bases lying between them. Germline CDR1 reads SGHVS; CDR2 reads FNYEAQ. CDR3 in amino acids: CASSLLGVSRYEQYF. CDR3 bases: TGTGCCAGCAGCTTATTGGGCGTGAGCAGGTACGAGCAGTACTTC. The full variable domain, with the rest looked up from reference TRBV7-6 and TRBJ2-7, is GAGVSQSPRYKVTKRGQDVALRCDPISGHVSLYWYRQALGQGPEFLTYFNYEAQQDKSGLPNDRFSAERPEGSISTLTIQRTEQRDSAMYRCASSLLGVSRYEQYFGPGTRLTVT.

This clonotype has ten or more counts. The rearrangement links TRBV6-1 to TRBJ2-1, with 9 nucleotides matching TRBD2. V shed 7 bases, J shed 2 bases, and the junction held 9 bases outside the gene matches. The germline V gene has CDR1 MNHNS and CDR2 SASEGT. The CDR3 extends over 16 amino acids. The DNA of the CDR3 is TGTGCCAGCATGAGCGGGAGGACAGTAGCCTACAATGAGCAGTTCTTC. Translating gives CASMSGRTVAYNEQFF.

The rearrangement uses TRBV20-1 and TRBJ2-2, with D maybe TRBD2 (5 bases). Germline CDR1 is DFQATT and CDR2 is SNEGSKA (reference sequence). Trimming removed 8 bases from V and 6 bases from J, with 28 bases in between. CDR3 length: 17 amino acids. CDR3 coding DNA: TGCAGTACCATGGGGATGAAATCGAGAGGGAGAGCCGGGGAGCTGTTTTTT. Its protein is CSTMGMKSRGRAGELFF.

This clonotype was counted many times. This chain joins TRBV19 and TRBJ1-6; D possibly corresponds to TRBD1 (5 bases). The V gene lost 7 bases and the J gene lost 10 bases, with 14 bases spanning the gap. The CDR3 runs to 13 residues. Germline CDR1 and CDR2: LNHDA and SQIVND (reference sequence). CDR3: CASMETVGSPLHF. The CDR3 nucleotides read TGTGCCAGTATGGAGACAGTAGGCTCACCCCTCCACTTT.

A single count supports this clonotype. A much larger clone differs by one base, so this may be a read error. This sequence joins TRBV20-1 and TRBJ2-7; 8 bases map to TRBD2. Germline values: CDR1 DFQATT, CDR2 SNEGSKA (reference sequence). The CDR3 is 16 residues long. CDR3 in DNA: TGCAATGCTCGGGACGGGCGGGAGGCCAACTCCTACGAGCAGTACTTC. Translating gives CNARDGREANSYEQYF.

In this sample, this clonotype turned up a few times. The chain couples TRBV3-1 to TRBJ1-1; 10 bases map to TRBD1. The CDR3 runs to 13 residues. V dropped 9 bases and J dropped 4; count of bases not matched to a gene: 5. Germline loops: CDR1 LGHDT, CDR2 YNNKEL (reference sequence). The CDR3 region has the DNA TGTGCCAGAGGGACAGGGGCTCTCACTGAAGCTTTCTTT. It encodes CARGTGALTEAFF.

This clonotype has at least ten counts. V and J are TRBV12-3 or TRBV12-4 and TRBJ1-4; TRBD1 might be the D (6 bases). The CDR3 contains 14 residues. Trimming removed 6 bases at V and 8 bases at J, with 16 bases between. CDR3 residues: CASSSPWTVEKLFF. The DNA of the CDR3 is TGTGCCAGCAGCTCCCCTTGGACAGTCGAAAAACTGTTTTTT.

The CDR3 region is CSARMSEPYNEQYF. CDR3 DNA: TGCAGTGCTAGAATGAGCGAACCTTACAACGAGCAGTACTTC. V usage is TRBV20-1 and J usage is TRBJ2-7; unclear D gene. V gave up 2 bases and J gave up 5 bases, with 16 bases separating them. The CDR3 contains 14 residues. Germline V gene sequence: CDR1 DFQATT, CDR2 SNEGSKA (reference sequence).

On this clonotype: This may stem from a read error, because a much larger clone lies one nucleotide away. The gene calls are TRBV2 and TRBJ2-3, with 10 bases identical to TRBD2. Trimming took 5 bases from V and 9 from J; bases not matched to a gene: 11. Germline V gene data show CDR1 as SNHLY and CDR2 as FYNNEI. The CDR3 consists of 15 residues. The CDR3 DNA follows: TGTGCCAGCAGTTCTTTAGCGGGGGGAGTGGAGACGCAGTATTTT. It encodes CASSSLAGGVETQYF. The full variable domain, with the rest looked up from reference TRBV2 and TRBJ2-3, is EPEVTQTPSHQVTQMGQEVILRCVPISNHLYFYWYRQILGQKVEFLVSFYNNEISEKSEIFDDQFSVERPDGSNFTLKIRSTKLEDSAMYFCASSSLAGGVETQYFGPGTRLTVL.